These T cell receptor beta chains were read from a single sample in a study of blood T cell repertoires in COVID-19. TCRdb's copy holds only in-frame clones and misses some; the assay was immunoSEQ multiplex PCR. The profile shows around 130,000 clones, around 86% of them singletons. Source material: peripheral blood. The receptors stem from a woman between 45 and 65 years old who had recovered from COVID-19. The CDR3 runs from the conserved cysteine through the conserved F or W. The D gene is left open where the match is weak. Clone size is given for some rows only: seen once, a few or many times, or a class if the clone is expanded.

clone size	V gene	D gene	J gene	CDR3 protein	CDR3 DNA
.	TRBV14	TRBD1	TRBJ1-1	CASSRPGTGGRAFF	TGTGCCAGCAGCCGCCCCGGGACAGGGGGGAGAGCTTTCTTT
.	TRBV7-9	TRBD2	TRBJ2-1	CASILAGGRYNEQFF	TGTGCCAGCATCCTAGCGGGAGGACGATACAATGAGCAGTTCTTC
.	TRBV20-1	TRBD1	TRBJ1-2	CSASLRDRGGYGYTF	TGCAGTGCTAGTCTCCGGGACAGGGGTGGCTATGGCTACACCTTC
.	TRBV21-1	.	TRBJ2-1	CASGHSNSYNEQFF	TGTGCCAGCGGGCATTCGAACTCGTACAATGAGCAGTTCTTC
.	TRBV6-2/TRBV6-3	.	TRBJ1-2	CASSYQGRDYGYTF	TGTGCCAGCAGTTACCAAGGTCGGGACTATGGCTACACCTTC
.	TRBV4-1	.	TRBJ2-7	CASSQEGTLGREQYF	TGCGCCAGCAGCCAAGAAGGAACACTGGGGAGGGAGCAGTACTTC
few	TRBV11-2	.	TRBJ1-2	CASPSTDIEGGYTF	TGTGCCAGCCCAAGTACCGACATCGAGGGTGGCTACACCTTC
.	TRBV28	.	TRBJ2-6	CASRTESGANVLTF	TGTGCCAGCAGGACGGAGTCTGGGGCCAACGTCCTGACTTTC
.	TRBV4-3	TRBD2	TRBJ2-1	CASSQDPRGFGGGRSNEQFF	TGCGCCAGCAGCCAAGATCCGCGAGGATTCGGAGGCGGGAGGAGCAATGAGCAGTTCTTC
.	TRBV3-1/TRBV3-2	.	TRBJ2-7	CASSQMRFEQYF	TGTGCCAGCAGCCAGATGCGTTTCGAGCAGTACTTC
.	TRBV19	.	TRBJ1-1	CASIGDMNTEAFF	TGTGCCAGTATAGGGGACATGAACACTGAAGCTTTCTTT
.	TRBV9	.	TRBJ2-7	CASSPRAAPYEQYF	TGTGCCAGCAGCCCCAGGGCCGCACCCTACGAGCAGTACTTC
.	TRBV6-5	.	TRBJ2-7	CASGWQGPPKYEQYF	TGTGCCAGCGGATGGCAGGGCCCACCTAAGTACGAGCAGTACTTC
.	TRBV3-1/TRBV3-2	TRBD1	TRBJ1-2	CASSHLGQGDGYTF	TGTGCCAGCAGCCACTTAGGACAGGGTGATGGCTACACCTTC
few	TRBV7-9	.	TRBJ1-5	CASSPQGKSHSNQPQHF	TGTGCCAGCAGCCCCCAGGGTAAGTCGCATAGCAATCAGCCCCAGCATTTT
.	TRBV6-5	TRBD1	TRBJ2-2	CASGYSTGGRTGELFF	TGTGCCAGCGGGTACTCTACAGGGGGCCGAACCGGGGAGCTGTTTTTT
.	TRBV5-4	TRBD2	TRBJ2-3	CASSLAGGTDTQYF	TGTGCCAGCAGCTTGGCGGGAGGTACAGATACGCAGTATTTT
once	TRBV5-1	.	TRBJ2-7	CASSLQIQGTYEQYF	TGCGCCAGCAGCTTGCAGATACAGGGAACCTACGAGCAGTACTTC
once	TRBV28	.	TRBJ1-1	CASSLWGRGAFF	TGTGCCAGCAGTTTATGGGGTCGGGGAGCTTTCTTT
once	TRBV10-1	.	TRBJ2-1	CASSDQPGLPYNEQFF	TGCGCCAGCAGTGACCAGCCGGGACTTCCATACAATGAGCAGTTCTTC
once	TRBV11-2	.	TRBJ2-7	CASSLARQNYEQYF	TGTGCCAGCAGCTTAGCCCGACAGAACTACGAGCAGTACTTC
.	TRBV7-9	TRBD1	TRBJ1-1	CASSLRRQGLNTEAFF	TGTGCCAGCAGCCTGAGAAGACAGGGCCTGAACACTGAAGCTTTCTTT
.	TRBV2	.	TRBJ2-1	CASSRDLSEQFF	TGTGCCAGCAGCCGGGACTTGAGTGAGCAGTTCTTC
few	TRBV5-5	.	TRBJ1-5	CASSLEVWVGAKPQHF	TGTGCCAGCAGCTTGGAGGTTTGGGTGGGGGCTAAGCCCCAGCATTTT
.	TRBV7-8	.	TRBJ2-7	CASSEAPQHEQYF	TGTGCCAGCAGCGAAGCTCCCCAACACGAGCAGTACTTC
.	TRBV9	TRBD2	TRBJ2-3	CASSPILSGTSDTQYF	TGTGCCAGCAGCCCAATCCTAAGCGGGACCTCAGATACGCAGTATTTT
.	TRBV4-1	.	TRBJ1-5	CASSQDVDQPQHF	TGCGCCAGCAGCCAAGATGTCGATCAGCCCCAGCATTTT
.	TRBV24-1	TRBD2	TRBJ2-1	CATSDRTSGRLVEQFF	TGTGCCACCAGTGACCGGACTAGCGGGAGGTTAGTTGAGCAGTTCTTC
.	TRBV29-1	.	TRBJ2-2	CSVSGWAGELFF	TGCAGCGTATCAGGATGGGCTGGGGAGCTGTTTTTT
.	TRBV7-8	.	TRBJ2-7	CASSPPQAYEQYF	TGTGCCAGCAGCCCGCCGCAGGCCTACGAGCAGTACTTC
.	TRBV20-1	.	TRBJ2-3	CSASRGAYSTDTQYF	TGCAGTGCTAGTCGGGGGGCCTACAGCACAGATACGCAGTATTTT
.	TRBV6-5	.	TRBJ1-1	CASRLQGNTEAFF	TGTGCCAGCAGGTTACAGGGTAACACTGAAGCTTTCTTT
.	TRBV5-4	.	TRBJ2-7	CARYLSGSSYEQYF	TGTGCCAGGTACCTCAGCGGCAGCTCCTACGAGCAGTACTTC
.	TRBV6-6	.	TRBJ1-5	CASSSSGPQHF	TGTGCCAGCAGCTCCTCAGGGCCCCAGCATTTT
once	TRBV20-1	TRBD1	TRBJ1-1	CSASRTGGLLGAFF	TGCAGTGCTAGTAGGACAGGGGGATTATTGGGAGCTTTCTTT
.	TRBV6-6	.	TRBJ2-1	CASTRSSYNEQFF	TGTGCCAGCACACGGAGCTCCTACAATGAGCAGTTCTTC
once	TRBV9	TRBD1	TRBJ2-5	CASSVGDRRQETQYF	TGTGCCAGCAGCGTAGGGGACAGGCGCCAAGAGACCCAGTACTTC
.	TRBV19	TRBD2	TRBJ2-7	CASSIAPQVTTSDNYEQYF	TGTGCCAGTAGTATAGCCCCACAGGTGACTACTAGCGACAACTACGAGCAGTACTTC
.	TRBV15	.	TRBJ1-5	CATRGYSNIHF	TGTGCCACCCGGGGGTATAGCAATATACATTTT
few	TRBV9	TRBD2	TRBJ2-3	CASSVGLAGGLDTQYF	TGTGCCAGCAGCGTCGGGCTAGCGGGAGGATTAGATACGCAGTATTTT
many	TRBV3-1/TRBV3-2	.	TRBJ1-2	CASTPRGNLYGYTF	TGTGCCAGCACTCCTCGGGGGAACCTCTATGGCTACACCTTC
.	TRBV27	TRBD1	TRBJ2-1	CASRGTGSENEQFF	TGTGCCAGCAGAGGGACAGGGTCTGAGAATGAGCAGTTCTTC
.	TRBV5-6	TRBD2	TRBJ2-1	CASSWRSSGGYEQFF	TGTGCCAGCAGCTGGAGGTCTAGCGGGGGCTATGAGCAGTTCTTC
.	TRBV6-6	TRBD1	TRBJ1-5	CASSLGAGGLPQHF	TGTGCCAGCAGTCTCGGGGCAGGGGGCCTGCCCCAGCATTTT
.	TRBV6-2/TRBV6-3	TRBD1	TRBJ2-1	CASSTSVTGGKFF	TGTGCCAGCAGTACCTCGGTAACAGGGGGTAAGTTCTTC
.	TRBV7-2	TRBD2	TRBJ2-3	CASSSNRLAGNTDTQYF	TGTGCCAGCAGTTCTAATAGACTAGCGGGGAACACAGATACGCAGTATTTT
.	TRBV5-1	.	TRBJ1-2	CASSLQGYGYTF	TGCGCCAGCAGCTTGCAGGGCTATGGCTACACCTTC
.	TRBV15	TRBD1	TRBJ2-7	CATSSPRQGQYF	TGTGCCACCAGCAGCCCCCGACAGGGCCAGTACTTC
.	TRBV29-1	.	TRBJ1-1	CSVAGTPTEAFF	TGCAGCGTCGCCGGGACACCAACTGAAGCTTTCTTT
.	TRBV7-3	TRBD2	TRBJ2-5	CASSLSASGGLGTQYF	TGTGCCAGCAGCTTGAGTGCTAGCGGGGGGCTGGGGACCCAGTACTTC
.	TRBV11-3	TRBD2	TRBJ2-7	CASSLAGGVSYEQYF	TGTGCCAGCAGCTTGGCGGGAGGGGTGTCCTACGAGCAGTACTTC
.	TRBV6-2/TRBV6-3	.	TRBJ1-2	CASSLQFSNGYTF	TGTGCCAGCAGTTTACAGTTCTCCAATGGCTACACCTTC
.	TRBV15	TRBD1	TRBJ1-3	CATSNYNAGGPRDTIYF	TGTGCCACCAGCAACTATAATGCAGGGGGCCCCAGGGACACCATATATTTT
.	TRBV7-9	.	TRBJ2-5	CASSHRAVGETQYF	TGTGCCAGCAGCCACCGAGCGGTGGGAGAGACCCAGTACTTC